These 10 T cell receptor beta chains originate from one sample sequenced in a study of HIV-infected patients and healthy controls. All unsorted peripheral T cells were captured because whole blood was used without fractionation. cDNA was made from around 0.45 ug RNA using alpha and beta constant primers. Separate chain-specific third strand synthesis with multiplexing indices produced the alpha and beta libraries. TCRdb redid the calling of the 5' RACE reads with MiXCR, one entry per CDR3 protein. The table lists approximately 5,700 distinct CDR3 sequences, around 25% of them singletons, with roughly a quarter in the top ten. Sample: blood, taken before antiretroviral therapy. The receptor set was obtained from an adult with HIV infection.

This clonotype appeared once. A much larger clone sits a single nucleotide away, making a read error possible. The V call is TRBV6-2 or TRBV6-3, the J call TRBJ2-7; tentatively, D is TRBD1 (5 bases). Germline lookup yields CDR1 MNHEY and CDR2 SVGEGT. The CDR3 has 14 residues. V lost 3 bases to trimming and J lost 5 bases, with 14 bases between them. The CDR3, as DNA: TGTGCCAGCAGTTATGGGCTGTGGGGCAACGAGCAGTACTTC. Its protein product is CASSYGLWGNEQYF.

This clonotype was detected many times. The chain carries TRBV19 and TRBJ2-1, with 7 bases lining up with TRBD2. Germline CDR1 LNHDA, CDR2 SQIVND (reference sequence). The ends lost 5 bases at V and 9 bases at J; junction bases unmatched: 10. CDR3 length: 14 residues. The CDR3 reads CASSAVGGEGEQFF. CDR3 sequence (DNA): TGTGCCAGTAGTGCGGTAGGAGGGGAGGGTGAGCAGTTCTTC.

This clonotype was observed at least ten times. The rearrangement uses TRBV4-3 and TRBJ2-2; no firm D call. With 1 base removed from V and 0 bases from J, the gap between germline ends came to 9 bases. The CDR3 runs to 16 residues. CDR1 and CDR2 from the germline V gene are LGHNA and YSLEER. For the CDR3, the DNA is TGCGCCAGCAGCCAAGGTTTGCAGACGAACACCGGGGAGCTGTTTTTT. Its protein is CASSQGLQTNTGELFF.

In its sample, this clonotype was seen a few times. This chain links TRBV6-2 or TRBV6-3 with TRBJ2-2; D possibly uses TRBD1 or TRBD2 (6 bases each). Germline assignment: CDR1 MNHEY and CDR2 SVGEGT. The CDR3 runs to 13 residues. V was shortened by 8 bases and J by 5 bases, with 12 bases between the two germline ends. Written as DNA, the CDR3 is TGTGCCAGCGGCAGGGGAGGAACCGGGGAGCTGTTTTTT. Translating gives CASGRGGTGELFF.

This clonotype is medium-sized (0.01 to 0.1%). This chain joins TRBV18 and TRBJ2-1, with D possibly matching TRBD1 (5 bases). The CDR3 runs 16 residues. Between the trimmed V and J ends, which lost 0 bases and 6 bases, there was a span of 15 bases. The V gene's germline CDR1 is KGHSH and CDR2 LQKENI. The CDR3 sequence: CASSPPSGPSPNEQFF. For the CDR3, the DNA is TGTGCCAGCTCACCACCGTCAGGGCCCTCCCCCAATGAGCAGTTCTTC.

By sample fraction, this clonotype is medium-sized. The DNA for the CDR3 is TGTGCCAGCAGCCAAGATAACGGGTATGGCTACACCTTC. This codes for CASSQDNGYGYTF. The rearrangement links TRBV3-1 to TRBJ1-2; D uncertain. The germline V gene has CDR1 LGHDT and CDR2 YNNKEL (reference sequence). The V and J ends lost 0 bases and 5 bases respectively, with 7 bases between them. The CDR3 loop spans 13 amino acids.

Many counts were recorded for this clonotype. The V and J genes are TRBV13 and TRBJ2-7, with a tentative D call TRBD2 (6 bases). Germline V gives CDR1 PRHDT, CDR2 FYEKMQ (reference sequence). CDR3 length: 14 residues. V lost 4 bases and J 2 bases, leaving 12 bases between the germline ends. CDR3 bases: TGTGCCAGCAGCTCTGGAGGGGCACCCTACGAGCAGTACTTC. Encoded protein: CASSSGGAPYEQYF.

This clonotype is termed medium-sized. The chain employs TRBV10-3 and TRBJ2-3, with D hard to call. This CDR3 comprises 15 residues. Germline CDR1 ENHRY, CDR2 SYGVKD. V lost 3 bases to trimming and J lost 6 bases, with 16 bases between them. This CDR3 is CAISDVGQSTDTQYF. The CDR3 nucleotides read TGTGCCATCAGTGACGTCGGCCAATCCACCGATACGCAGTATTTT.

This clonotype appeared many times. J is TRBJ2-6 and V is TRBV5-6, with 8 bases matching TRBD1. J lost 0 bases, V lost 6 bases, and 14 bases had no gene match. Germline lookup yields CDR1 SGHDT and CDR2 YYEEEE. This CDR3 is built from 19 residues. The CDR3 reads CASNPVRRGPNSGANVLTF. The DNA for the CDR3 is TGTGCCAGCAACCCCGTACGCAGGGGGCCCAACTCTGGGGCCAACGTCCTGACTTTC.

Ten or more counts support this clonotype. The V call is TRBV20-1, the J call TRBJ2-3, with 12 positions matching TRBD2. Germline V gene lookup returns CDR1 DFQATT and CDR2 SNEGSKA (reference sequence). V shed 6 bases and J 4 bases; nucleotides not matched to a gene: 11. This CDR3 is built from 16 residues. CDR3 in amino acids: CSAGAWTSGVADTQYF. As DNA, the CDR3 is TGCAGTGCAGGGGCCTGGACTAGCGGGGTCGCAGATACGCAGTATTTT.